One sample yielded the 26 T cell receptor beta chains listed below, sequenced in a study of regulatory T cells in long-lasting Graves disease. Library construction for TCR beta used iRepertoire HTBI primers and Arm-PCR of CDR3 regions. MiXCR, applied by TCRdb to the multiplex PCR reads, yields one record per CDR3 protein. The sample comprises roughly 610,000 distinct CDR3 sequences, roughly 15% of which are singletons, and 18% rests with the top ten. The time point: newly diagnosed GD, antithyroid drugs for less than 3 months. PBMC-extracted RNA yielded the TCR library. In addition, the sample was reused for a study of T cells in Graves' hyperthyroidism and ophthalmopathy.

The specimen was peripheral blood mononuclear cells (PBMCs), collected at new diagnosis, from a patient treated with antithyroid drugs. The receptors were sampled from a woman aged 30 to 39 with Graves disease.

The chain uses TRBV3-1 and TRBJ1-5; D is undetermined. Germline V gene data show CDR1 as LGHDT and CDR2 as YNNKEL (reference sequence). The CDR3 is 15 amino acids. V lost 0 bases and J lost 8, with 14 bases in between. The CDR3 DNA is TGTGCCAGCAGCCAAGAGAGCGGCCCTCGCGAGCCCCAGCATTTT. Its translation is CASSQESGPREPQHF. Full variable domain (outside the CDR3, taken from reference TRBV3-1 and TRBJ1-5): DTAVSQTPKYLVTQMGNDKSIKCEQNLGHDTMYWYKQDSKKFLKIMFSYNNKELIINETVPNRFSPKSPDKAHLNLHINSLELGDSAVYFCASSQESGPREPQHFGDGTRLSIL.

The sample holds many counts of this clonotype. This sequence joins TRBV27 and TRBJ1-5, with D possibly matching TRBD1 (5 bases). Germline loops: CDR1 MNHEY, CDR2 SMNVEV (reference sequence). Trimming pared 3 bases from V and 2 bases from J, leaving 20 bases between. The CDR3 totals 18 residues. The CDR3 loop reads CASSFSWGGNTGNQPQHF. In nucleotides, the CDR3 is TGTGCCAGCAGTTTTTCCTGGGGGGGGAATACGGGCAATCAGCCCCAGCATTTT.

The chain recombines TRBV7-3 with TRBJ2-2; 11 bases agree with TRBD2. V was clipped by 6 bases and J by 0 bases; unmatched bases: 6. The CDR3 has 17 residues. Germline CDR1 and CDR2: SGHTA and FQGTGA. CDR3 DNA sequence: TGTGCCAGCAGGCGGAGACTAGCGGGAACGAACACCGGGGAGCTGTTTTTT. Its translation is CASRRRLAGTNTGELFF. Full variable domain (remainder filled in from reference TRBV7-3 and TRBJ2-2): GAGVSQTPSNKVTEKGKYVELRCDPISGHTALYWYRQSLGQGPEFLIYFQGTGAADDSGLPNDRFFAVRPEGSVSTLKIQRTERGDSAVYLCASRRRLAGTNTGELFFGEGSRLTVL.

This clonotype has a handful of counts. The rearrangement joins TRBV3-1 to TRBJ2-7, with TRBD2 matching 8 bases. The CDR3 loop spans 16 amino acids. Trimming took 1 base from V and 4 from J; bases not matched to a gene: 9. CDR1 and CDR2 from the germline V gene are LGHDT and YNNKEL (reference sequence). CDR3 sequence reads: CASSQVRELAEYEQYF. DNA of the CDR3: TGTGCCAGCAGCCAAGTTCGAGAACTAGCGGAATACGAGCAGTACTTC.

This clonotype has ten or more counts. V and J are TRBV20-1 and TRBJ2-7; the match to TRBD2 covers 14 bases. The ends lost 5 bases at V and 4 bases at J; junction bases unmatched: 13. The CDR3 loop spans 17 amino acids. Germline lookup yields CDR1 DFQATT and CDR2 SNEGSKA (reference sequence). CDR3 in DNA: TGCAGTGCTCAGCCCGGGACTAGCGGGAGAGCGGGATACGAGCAGTACTTC. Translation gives CSAQPGTSGRAGYEQYF.

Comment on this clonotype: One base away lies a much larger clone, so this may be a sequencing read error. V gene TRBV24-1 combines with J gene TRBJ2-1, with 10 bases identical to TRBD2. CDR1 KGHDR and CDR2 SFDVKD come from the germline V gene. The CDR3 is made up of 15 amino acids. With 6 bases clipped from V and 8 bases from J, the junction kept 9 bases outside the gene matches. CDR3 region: CATSRPSGRVDEQFF. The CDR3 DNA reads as TGTGCCACCAGTCGACCCAGCGGGAGGGTAGATGAGCAGTTCTTC.

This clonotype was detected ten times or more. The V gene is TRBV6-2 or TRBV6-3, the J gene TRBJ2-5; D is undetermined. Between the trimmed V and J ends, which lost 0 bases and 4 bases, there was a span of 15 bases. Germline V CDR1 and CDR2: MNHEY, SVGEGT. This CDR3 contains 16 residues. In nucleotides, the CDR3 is TGTGCCAGCAGTTACTCCCCCCCCGGGTTGGGAGAGACCCAGTACTTC. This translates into CASSYSPPGLGETQYF.

This CDR3 reads CASSFEAARYAETQYF. CDR3 coding DNA: TGTGCCAGCAGCTTTGAGGCAGCTCGGTACGCAGAGACCCAGTACTTC. The gene calls are TRBV7-2 and TRBJ2-5, with D uncertain. This CDR3 is 16 amino acids long. The germline gives CDR1 SGHTA, CDR2 FQGNSA. Trimming shortened V by 3 bases and J by 4 bases, and 18 bases separated the two germline ends.

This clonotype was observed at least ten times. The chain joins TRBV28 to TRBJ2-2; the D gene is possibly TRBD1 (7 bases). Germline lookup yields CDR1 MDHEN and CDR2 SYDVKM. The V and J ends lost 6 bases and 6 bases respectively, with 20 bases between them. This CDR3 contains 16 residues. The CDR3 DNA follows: TGTGCCAGCAGGAGACCTCCAGGGGGGCAGGCCGGGGAGCTGTTTTTT. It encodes CASRRPPGGQAGELFF.

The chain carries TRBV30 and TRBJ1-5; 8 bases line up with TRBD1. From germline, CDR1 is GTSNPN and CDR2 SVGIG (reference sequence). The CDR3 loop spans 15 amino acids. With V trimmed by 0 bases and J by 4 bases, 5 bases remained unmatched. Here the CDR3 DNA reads TGTGCCTGGAGTGTAAGGGGACAGGTTAATCAGCCCCAGCATTTT. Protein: CAWSVRGQVNQPQHF.

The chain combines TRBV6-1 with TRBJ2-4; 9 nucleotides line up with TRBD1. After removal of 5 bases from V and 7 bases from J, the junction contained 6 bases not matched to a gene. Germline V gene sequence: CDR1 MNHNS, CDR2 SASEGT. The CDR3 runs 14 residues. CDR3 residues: CASSPGTGMNIQYF. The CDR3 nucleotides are TGTGCCAGCAGTCCTGGGACAGGGATGAACATTCAGTACTTC.

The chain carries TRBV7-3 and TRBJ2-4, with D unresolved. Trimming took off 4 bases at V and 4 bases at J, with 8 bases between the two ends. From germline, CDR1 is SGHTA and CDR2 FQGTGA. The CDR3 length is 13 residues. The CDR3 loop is CASSSQAKNIQYF. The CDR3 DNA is TGTGCCAGCAGCTCTCAGGCAAAAAACATTCAGTACTTC.

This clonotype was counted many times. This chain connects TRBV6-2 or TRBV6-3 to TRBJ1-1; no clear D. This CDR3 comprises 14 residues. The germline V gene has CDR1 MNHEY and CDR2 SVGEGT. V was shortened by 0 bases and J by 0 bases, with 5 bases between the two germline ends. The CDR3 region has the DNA TGTGCCAGCAGTTACTCGAGTTTGAACACTGAAGCTTTCTTT. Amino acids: CASSYSSLNTEAFF.

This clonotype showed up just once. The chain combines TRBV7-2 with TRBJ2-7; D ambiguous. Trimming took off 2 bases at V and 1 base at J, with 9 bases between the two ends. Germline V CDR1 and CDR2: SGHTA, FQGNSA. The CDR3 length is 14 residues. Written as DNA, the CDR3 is TGTGCCAGCAGCTTACCGCATAGATCCTACGAGCAGTACTTC. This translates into CASSLPHRSYEQYF.

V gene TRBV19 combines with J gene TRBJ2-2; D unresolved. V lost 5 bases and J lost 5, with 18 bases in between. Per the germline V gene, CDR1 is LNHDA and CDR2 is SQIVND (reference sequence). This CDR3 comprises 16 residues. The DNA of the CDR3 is TGTGCCAGTAGTTTCCTCCGCAAGGGTTTTACCGGGGAGCTGTTTTTT. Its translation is CASSFLRKGFTGELFF. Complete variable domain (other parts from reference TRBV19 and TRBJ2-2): DGGITQSPKYLFRKEGQNVTLSCEQNLNHDAMYWYRQDPGQGLRLIYYSQIVNDFQKGDIAEGYSVSREKKESFPLTVTSAQKNPTAFYLCASSFLRKGFTGELFFGEGSRLTVL.

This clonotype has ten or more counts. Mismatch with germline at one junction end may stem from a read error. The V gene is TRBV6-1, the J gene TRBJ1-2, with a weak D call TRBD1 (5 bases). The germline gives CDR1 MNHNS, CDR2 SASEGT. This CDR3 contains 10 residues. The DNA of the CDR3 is TGTGCCAGCAGTGAAGGGACAATCCACTTC. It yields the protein CASSEGTIHF.

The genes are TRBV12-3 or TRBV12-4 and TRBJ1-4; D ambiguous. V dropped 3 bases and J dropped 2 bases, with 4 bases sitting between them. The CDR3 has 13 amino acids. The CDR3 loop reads CASSFLTNEKLFF. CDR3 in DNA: TGTGCCAGCAGTTTTCTGACTAATGAAAAACTGTTTTTT.

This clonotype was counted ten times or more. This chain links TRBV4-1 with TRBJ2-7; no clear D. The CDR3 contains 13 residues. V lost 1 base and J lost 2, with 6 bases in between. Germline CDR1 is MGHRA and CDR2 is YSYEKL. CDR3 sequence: CASSQGRAYEQYF. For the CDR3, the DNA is TGCGCCAGCAGCCAAGGACGGGCCTACGAGCAGTACTTC.

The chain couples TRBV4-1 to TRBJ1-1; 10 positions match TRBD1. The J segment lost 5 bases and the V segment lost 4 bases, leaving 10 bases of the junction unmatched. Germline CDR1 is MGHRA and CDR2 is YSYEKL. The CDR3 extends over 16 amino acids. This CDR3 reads CASSLSGTGVRTEAFF. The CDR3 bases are TGCGCCAGCAGCCTTTCCGGGACAGGGGTACGAACTGAAGCTTTCTTT.

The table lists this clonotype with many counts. The DNA for the CDR3 is TGTGCCAGCAGTCGACAGGGATATACCTACGAGCAGTACTTC. It encodes CASSRQGYTYEQYF. The J gene is TRBJ2-7, the V gene TRBV11-1, with TRBD1 matching over 7 bases. The V and J ends lost 6 bases and 2 bases, in that order; junction bases with no gene match: 7. The CDR3 has 14 amino acids. Germline CDR1 and CDR2: SGHAT and FQDESV (reference sequence).

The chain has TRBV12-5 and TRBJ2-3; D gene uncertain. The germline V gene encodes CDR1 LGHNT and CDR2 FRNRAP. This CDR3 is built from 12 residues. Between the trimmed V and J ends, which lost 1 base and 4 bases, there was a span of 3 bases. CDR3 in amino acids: CASGLAADTQYF. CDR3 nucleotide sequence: TGTGCTAGTGGTTTGGCTGCAGATACGCAGTATTTT.

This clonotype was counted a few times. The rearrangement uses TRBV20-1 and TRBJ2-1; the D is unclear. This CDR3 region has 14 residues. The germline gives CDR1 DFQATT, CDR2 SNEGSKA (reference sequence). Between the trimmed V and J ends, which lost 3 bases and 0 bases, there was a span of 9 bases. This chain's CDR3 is CSASWRFSYNEQFF. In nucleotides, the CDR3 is TGCAGTGCTAGCTGGCGGTTCTCCTACAATGAGCAGTTCTTC.

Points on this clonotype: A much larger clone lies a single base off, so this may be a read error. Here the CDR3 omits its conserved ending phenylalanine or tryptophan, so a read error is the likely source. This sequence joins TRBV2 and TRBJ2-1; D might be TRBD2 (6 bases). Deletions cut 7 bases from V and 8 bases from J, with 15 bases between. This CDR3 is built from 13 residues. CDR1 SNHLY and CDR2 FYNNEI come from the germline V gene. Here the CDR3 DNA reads TGTGCCAGCAAGGAGGGAGTACTGTATGAGCAGTTCCTC. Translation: CASKEGVLYEQFL.

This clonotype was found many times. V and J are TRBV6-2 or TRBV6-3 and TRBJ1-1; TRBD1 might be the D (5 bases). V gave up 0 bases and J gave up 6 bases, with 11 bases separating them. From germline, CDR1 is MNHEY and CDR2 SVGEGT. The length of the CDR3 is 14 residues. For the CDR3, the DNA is TGTGCCAGCAGTTACTCGGGGCGTGTTGCTGAAGCTTTCTTT. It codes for CASSYSGRVAEAFF.

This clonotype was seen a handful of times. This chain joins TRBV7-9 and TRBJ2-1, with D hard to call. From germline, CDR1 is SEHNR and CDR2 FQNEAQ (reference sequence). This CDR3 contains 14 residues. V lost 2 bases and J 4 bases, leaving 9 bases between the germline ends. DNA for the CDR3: TGTGCCAGCAGCTTATCGACAAATTACAATGAGCAGTTCTTC. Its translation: CASSLSTNYNEQFF.

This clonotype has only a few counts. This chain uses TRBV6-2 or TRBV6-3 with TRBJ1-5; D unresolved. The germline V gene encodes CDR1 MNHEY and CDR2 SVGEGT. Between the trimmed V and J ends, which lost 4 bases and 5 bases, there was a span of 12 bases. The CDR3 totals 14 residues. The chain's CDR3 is CASSSVGNDQPQHF. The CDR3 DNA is TGTGCCAGCAGTTCTGTCGGGAATGATCAGCCCCAGCATTTT.